Shown below are 22 T cell receptor beta chains from a single sample sequenced in a study of beta chain features in type 1 diabetes. Antigens for these TCRs are unknown. The study, taken as a whole, reports: In every one of the four CD4+ subsets, TCRB CDR3s were moderately but significantly shorter in Type 1 diabetes patients.

Expressed TCRB transcripts were sequenced because the isolated RNA had all been reverse transcribed beforehand. Some clones are missing from TCRdb's copy, which holds only in-frame ones; the method was immunoSEQ multiplex PCR. The sample holds hundreds of thousands of clones, roughly 13% seen once. The specimen was naive CD4+ T cells from blood. These receptors were obtained from a man aged 18 to 30 with type 1 diabetes.

This chain links TRBV27 with TRBJ1-1; D unresolved. CDR3 length: 13 residues. The germline V gene has CDR1 MNHEY and CDR2 SMNVEV (reference sequence). Trimming took off 3 bases at V and 1 base at J, with 6 bases between the two ends. In nucleotides, the CDR3 is TGTGCCAGCAGTTTGACTAGGAACACTGAAGCTTTCTTT. It encodes CASSLTRNTEAFF.

The chain combines TRBV7-6 with TRBJ2-1; the match to TRBD2 covers 9 bases. The V segment lost 4 bases and the J segment 4 bases; nucleotides outside the gene matches: 20. In germline, CDR1 is SGHVS, CDR2 FNYEAQ. CDR3 length equals 20 residues. CDR3 nucleotides: TGTGCCAGCAGCTCTCGGTTAGCTAGCGGGGCCTTTACCCCGTACAATGAGCAGTTCTTC. As protein: CASSSRLASGAFTPYNEQFF.

This clone was seen a handful of times. V and J are TRBV15 and TRBJ2-3; 9 positions agree with TRBD2. Germline CDR1 LNHNV, CDR2 YYDKDF (reference sequence). The trim removed 5 bases at V and 1 base at J, leaving 1 base unmatched. This CDR3 region has 14 residues. The CDR3 spells CATSAGGRTDTQYF. CDR3 nucleotide sequence: TGTGCCACCAGCGCGGGGGGGCGCACAGATACGCAGTATTTT. The full variable domain, rest sourced from reference TRBV15 and TRBJ2-3, is DAMVIQNPRYQVTQFGKPVTLSCSQTLNHNVMYWYQQKSSQAPKLLFHYYDKDFNNEADTPDNFQSRRPNTSFCFLDIRSPGLGDTAMYLCATSAGGRTDTQYFGPGTRLTVL.

V usage is TRBV29-1 and J usage is TRBJ2-7; no definite D call. The CDR3 loop spans 11 amino acids. V was shortened by 4 bases and J by 2 bases, with 6 bases between the two germline ends. CDR1 and CDR2 from the germline V gene are SQVTM and ANQGSEA. The CDR3 nucleotides are TGCAGCGTTGCGGGTCCCTACGAGCAGTACTTC. Translation gives CSVAGPYEQYF.

The chain has TRBV5-1 and TRBJ2-1; the D is unclear. The CDR3 extends over 14 amino acids. Germline V gives CDR1 SGHRS, CDR2 YFSETQ. Trimming removed 4 bases from V and 0 bases from J, with 8 bases in between. The CDR3 is CASSLMSSYNEQFF. CDR3 in DNA: TGCGCCAGCAGCCTAATGAGCTCCTACAATGAGCAGTTCTTC.

CDR3 coding DNA: TGTGCCTGGAACACCGGGACAGCGAACACTGAAGCTTTCTTT. This sequence encodes CAWNTGTANTEAFF. The rearrangement uses TRBV30 and TRBJ1-1; TRBD1 aligns across 7 bases. After removal of 4 bases from V and 1 base from J, the junction contained 6 bases not matched to a gene. Germline V CDR1 and CDR2: GTSNPN, SVGIG (reference sequence). The CDR3 contains 14 residues.

The rearrangement links TRBV7-9 to TRBJ2-6, with no clear D. The CDR3 runs to 17 residues. Trimming took off 3 bases at V and 0 bases at J, with 12 bases between the two ends. CDR1 SEHNR and CDR2 FQNEAQ come from the germline V gene (reference sequence). DNA of the CDR3: TGTGCCAGCAGCTTTGGATATACGAACTCTGGGGCCAACGTCCTGACTTTC. Encoded protein: CASSFGYTNSGANVLTF.

This sequence joins TRBV14 and TRBJ1-3, with D unresolved. Trimming shortened V by 0 bases and J by 0 bases, and 15 bases separated the two germline ends. In germline, CDR1 is SGHDN, CDR2 FVKESK. CDR3 size: 18 residues. The CDR3 sequence is CASSQEASETFSGNTIYF. In nucleotides, the CDR3 is TGTGCCAGCAGCCAAGAAGCGTCCGAGACGTTCTCTGGAAACACCATATATTTT.

The chain joins TRBV9 to TRBJ2-5; D not resolved. Germline V CDR1 and CDR2: SGDLS, YYNGEE. The CDR3 runs to 12 residues. V was pared by 4 bases and J by 5 bases, with 9 bases between. CDR3 DNA: TGTGCCAGCAGCTCCTCCGGGGAGACCCAGTACTTC. Translation gives CASSSSGETQYF.

This clone appeared a few times. The rearrangement joins TRBV30 to TRBJ1-1; D unclear. CDR3 size: 12 residues. V dropped 1 base and J dropped 7 bases, with 10 bases sitting between them. Germline loops: CDR1 GTSNPN, CDR2 SVGIG (reference sequence). Written as DNA, the CDR3 is TGTGCCTGGAGTGCCTGGGTGGATGAAGCTTTCTTT. This translates into CAWSAWVDEAFF.

The chain recombines TRBV28 with TRBJ2-1; 7 nucleotides agree with TRBD1. There are 17 residues in the CDR3. In germline, CDR1 is MDHEN, CDR2 SYDVKM. V was pared by 3 bases and J by 7 bases, with 15 bases of the junction left unmatched. In nucleotides, the CDR3 is TGTGCCAGCAGTTTGTGGGGCGACAGGGAAGGGAAGAATGAGCAGTTCTTC. This encodes CASSLWGDREGKNEQFF.

V is TRBV9 and J is TRBJ2-1; 9 bases map to TRBD2. In germline, CDR1 is SGDLS, CDR2 YYNGEE. The V gene end was trimmed by 0 bases and the J gene end by 0 bases; junction bases not matched to a gene: 7. This CDR3 region has 18 residues. CDR3 in DNA: TGTGCCAGCAGCGTAGGCCTAGCGGGGACCTACTCCTACAATGAGCAGTTCTTC. Its translation: CASSVGLAGTYSYNEQFF.

This clone was picked up a small number of times. The chain uses TRBV6-1 and TRBJ2-6; 12 bases fit TRBD1. The CDR3 covers 18 residues. V lost 1 base to trimming and J lost 4 bases; unmatched junction nucleotides: 5. CDR1 is MNHNS, CDR2 SASEGT, per germline. The CDR3 bases are TGTGCCAGCAGTGAAGTGGGGACAGGGGGCTTCGGGGCCAACGTCCTGACTTTC. Translated: CASSEVGTGGFGANVLTF.

The genes are TRBV16 and TRBJ1-2, with D possibly TRBD1 on 6 matching bases. The length of the CDR3 is 17 residues. With 6 bases removed from V and 4 bases from J, the gap between germline ends came to 24 bases. Germline-derived CDR1 and CDR2 are KGHSY and FQNENV. The DNA of the CDR3 is TGTGCCAGCAGTCCGGACAAGACAGGAGAAAGGGTCTATGGCTACACCTTC. It translates to CASSPDKTGERVYGYTF.

The sample holds a few counts of this clone. The rearrangement uses TRBV7-8 and TRBJ2-3, with 7 bases fitting TRBD2. The J segment lost 3 bases and the V segment lost 7 bases, leaving 7 bases of the junction unmatched. This CDR3 is built from 14 residues. CDR1 is SGHVS and CDR2 is FQNEAQ in the germline V gene. The CDR3 DNA sequence: TGTGCCAGCACCTCTAGCGGAGAAACAGATACGCAGTATTTT. This gives the protein CASTSSGETDTQYF.

This clone appeared a few times. V is TRBV7-2 and J is TRBJ1-2, with D unclear. Per the germline V gene, CDR1 is SGHTA and CDR2 is FQGNSA. The CDR3 length is 15 residues. V lost 1 base and J lost 0, with 9 bases in between. CDR3 DNA: TGTGCCAGCAGCTTAGTCACCAGAGCTAACTATGGCTACACCTTC. Translated, it gives CASSLVTRANYGYTF.

V gene TRBV7-3 combines with J gene TRBJ2-1, with no clear D. Germline V gene lookup returns CDR1 SGHTA and CDR2 FQGTGA. V dropped 1 base and J dropped 8 bases, with 15 bases sitting between them. The CDR3 length is 15 residues. CDR3 coding DNA: TGTGCCAGCAGCTTAAGGCTGACGGGCGACGATGAGCAGTTCTTC. This sequence encodes CASSLRLTGDDEQFF.

This clone was recorded a few times. The genes are TRBV5-4 and TRBJ1-1; TRBD1 matches 7 bases. Germline V gene data show CDR1 as SGHNT and CDR2 as YYREEE (reference sequence). Unmatched junction bases numbered 8, after V lost 2 bases and J lost 1 base. The length of the CDR3 is 16 residues. This CDR3 reads CASSFSAGGSNTEAFF. CDR3 coding DNA: TGTGCCAGCAGCTTCTCTGCAGGGGGTTCGAACACTGAAGCTTTCTTT.

This clone was counted a few times. This chain connects TRBV14 to TRBJ2-1; perhaps D is TRBD1 or TRBD2 (5 bases each). V lost 1 base and J lost 8, with 15 bases in between. The germline gives CDR1 SGHDN, CDR2 FVKESK. This CDR3 comprises 15 residues. CDR3 protein: CASSQAGQGRDEQFF. CDR3 nucleotides: TGTGCCAGCAGCCAAGCGGGGCAGGGCCGCGATGAGCAGTTCTTC. Variable domain in full (rest from reference TRBV14 and TRBJ2-1): EAGVTQFPSHSVIEKGQTVTLRCDPISGHDNLYWYRRVMGKEIKFLLHFVKESKQDESGMPNNRFLAERTGGTYSTLKVQPAELEDSGVYFCASSQAGQGRDEQFFGPGTRLTVL.

V is TRBV19 and J is TRBJ1-5; a weak D match, TRBD1 (5 bases). Germline lookup yields CDR1 LNHDA and CDR2 SQIVND (reference sequence). The length of the CDR3 is 15 residues. The V and J ends lost 11 bases and 0 bases respectively, with 17 bases between them. CDR3 DNA: TGTGCCTCCAAAGGAGGACACTCTAGCAATCAGCCCCAGCATTTT. Its protein is CASKGGHSSNQPQHF.

This clone was seen many times. V and J are TRBV30 and TRBJ1-6, with D uncertain. V lost 1 base and J lost 6, with 4 bases in between. Looked up from germline, CDR1 is GTSNPN and CDR2 is SVGIG (reference sequence). The CDR3 has 12 residues. The DNA for the CDR3 is TGTGCCTGGAGTGAGATTAATTCACCCCTCCACTTT. Its protein product is CAWSEINSPLHF.

CDR3: CAWSVPVNTGELFF. CDR3 DNA: TGTGCCTGGAGTGTCCCGGTGAACACCGGGGAGCTGTTTTTT. The chain recombines TRBV30 with TRBJ2-2; D unresolved. Germline values: CDR1 GTSNPN, CDR2 SVGIG (reference sequence). The CDR3 covers 14 residues. V lost 0 bases to trimming and J lost 1 base, with 6 bases between them.